This is a list of T cell receptor beta chains from one sample in a study of blood T cell repertoires in COVID-19. TCRdb's copy holds only in-frame clones and misses some; the assay was immunoSEQ multiplex PCR. Of 300,000 to 400,000 clones listed, approximately 86% are singletons. The sample was peripheral blood. These receptors all stem from a man between 25 and 39 years old with COVID-19, enrolled during active disease. The CDR3 runs from the conserved cysteine through the conserved F or W. Each record gives: CDR3 length, J gene, clone size, V gene, D gene, CDR3 protein, CDR3 DNA. The D gene is left open where the match is weak. Some rows have no size entry. The others give once, few or many, or a class for an expanded clone.

length: 15
J: TRBJ2-3
size: NA
V: TRBV18
D: TRBD1
CDR3: CASSPNRGQTDTQYF
DNA: TGTGCCAGCTCACCTAACAGGGGGCAAACAGATACGCAGTATTTT

length: 14
J: TRBJ1-1
size: NA
V: TRBV7-9
D: NA
CDR3: CASSAQGTNTEAFF
DNA: TGTGCCAGCAGCGCCCAGGGCACTAACACTGAAGCTTTCTTT

length: 15
J: TRBJ1-5
size: once
V: TRBV28
D: NA
CDR3: CASSLPILGNQPQHF
DNA: TGTGCCAGCAGTTTGCCTATATTGGGCAATCAGCCCCAGCATTTT

length: 16
J: TRBJ2-2
size: NA
V: TRBV7-2
D: NA
CDR3: CASLEGRPSNTGELFF
DNA: TGTGCCAGCCTAGAGGGCAGACCCTCGAACACCGGGGAGCTGTTTTTT

length: 13
J: TRBJ2-5
size: NA
V: TRBV28
D: NA
CDR3: CASVLGTQETQYF
DNA: TGTGCCAGCGTTTTGGGGACACAAGAGACCCAGTACTTC

length: 18
J: TRBJ2-6
size: NA
V: TRBV9
D: NA
CDR3: CASSVGIGVSSGANVLTF
DNA: TGTGCCAGCAGCGTAGGAATAGGAGTTAGCTCTGGGGCCAACGTCCTGACTTTC

length: 15
J: TRBJ2-2
size: NA
V: TRBV30
D: TRBD2
CDR3: CVGAGDSGMTGELFF
DNA: TGTGTCGGAGCGGGAGACTCGGGTATGACCGGGGAGCTGTTTTTT

length: 17
J: TRBJ2-3
size: NA
V: TRBV7-9
D: NA
CDR3: CASSLEGGGPSTDTQYF
DNA: TGTGCCAGCAGCTTAGAGGGAGGCGGGCCAAGCACAGATACGCAGTATTTT

length: 14
J: TRBJ2-7
size: NA
V: TRBV7-2
D: NA
CDR3: CASSSRGAAFEQYF
DNA: TGTGCCAGCAGCTCCCGGGGGGCCGCGTTTGAGCAGTACTTC

length: 17
J: TRBJ1-5
size: NA
V: TRBV30
D: TRBD1
CDR3: CAWSATDRGGSNQPQHF
DNA: TGTGCCTGGAGTGCCACGGACAGGGGGGGGAGCAATCAGCCCCAGCATTTT

length: 15
J: TRBJ1-5
size: NA
V: TRBV6-5
D: NA
CDR3: CASSYSLLGGQPQHF
DNA: TGTGCCAGCAGTTACTCCCTCCTAGGGGGTCAGCCCCAGCATTTT

length: 16
J: TRBJ2-5
size: NA
V: TRBV4-2
D: NA
CDR3: CASSPNPGYHQETQYF
DNA: TGTGCCAGCAGCCCAAACCCAGGGTACCACCAGGAGACCCAGTACTTC

length: 15
J: TRBJ1-3
size: few
V: TRBV6-5
D: TRBD1
CDR3: CASSYSQGGGNTIYF
DNA: TGTGCCAGCAGTTACTCCCAGGGGGGAGGAAACACCATATATTTT

length: 15
J: TRBJ1-2
size: NA
V: TRBV5-1
D: TRBD1
CDR3: CASSLGTGGIYGYTF
DNA: TGCGCCAGCAGCTTGGGGACAGGGGGCATCTATGGCTACACCTTC

length: 17
J: TRBJ1-1
size: NA
V: TRBV5-1
D: NA
CDR3: CASSFFIEAPLNTEAFF
DNA: TGCGCCAGCAGCTTCTTCATCGAGGCGCCCTTGAACACTGAAGCTTTCTTT

length: 11
J: TRBJ1-1
size: NA
V: TRBV7-2
D: NA
CDR3: CASSPRTEAFF
DNA: TGTGCCAGCAGCCCGAGGACAGAAGCTTTCTTT

length: 16
J: TRBJ1-1
size: NA
V: TRBV6-5
D: NA
CDR3: CASSYSPGMTNTEAFF
DNA: TGTGCCAGCAGTTACTCGCCAGGGATGACGAACACTGAAGCTTTCTTT

length: 15
J: TRBJ2-3
size: NA
V: TRBV9
D: TRBD2
CDR3: CASSVGLAVTDTQYF
DNA: TGTGCCAGCAGCGTAGGACTAGCGGTGACAGATACGCAGTATTTT

length: 16
J: TRBJ1-1
size: once
V: TRBV2
D: NA
CDR3: CASSSRLGGAGTEAFF
DNA: TGTGCCAGCAGTTCCCGATTGGGGGGGGCAGGGACTGAAGCTTTCTTT

length: 16
J: TRBJ2-1
size: NA
V: TRBV11-1
D: TRBD2
CDR3: CASSLEGLADHNEQFF
DNA: TGTGCCAGCAGCTTAGAGGGACTAGCGGACCACAATGAGCAGTTCTTC

length: 16
J: TRBJ2-1
size: NA
V: TRBV5-1
D: TRBD2
CDR3: CASSSISGGRTHEQFF
DNA: TGCGCCAGCAGCTCTATTAGCGGGGGCCGCACTCATGAGCAGTTCTTC

length: 15
J: TRBJ2-7
size: NA
V: TRBV28
D: NA
CDR3: CASSLHGGLTYEQYF
DNA: TGTGCCAGCAGTTTACACGGTGGGCTTACCTACGAGCAGTACTTC

length: 19
J: TRBJ2-2
size: NA
V: TRBV28
D: TRBD1
CDR3: CASSFRVGTGPKNTGELFF
DNA: TGTGCCAGCAGTTTCCGAGTCGGGACAGGGCCCAAGAACACCGGGGAGCTGTTTTTT

length: 13
J: TRBJ2-1
size: once
V: TRBV6-2/TRBV6-3
D: NA
CDR3: CASSPFLHNEQFF
DNA: TGTGCCAGCAGCCCCTTTCTTCACAATGAGCAGTTCTTC

length: 12
J: TRBJ1-2
size: NA
V: TRBV6-5
D: NA
CDR3: CASSSEPRGYTF
DNA: TGTGCCAGCAGTTCGGAGCCCCGGGGCTACACCTTC

length: 15
J: TRBJ2-3
size: NA
V: TRBV11-2
D: NA
CDR3: CASSLVFRSGDTQYF
DNA: TGTGCCAGCAGCTTAGTCTTCAGATCGGGAGATACGCAGTATTTT

length: 16
J: TRBJ1-5
size: NA
V: TRBV5-5
D: NA
CDR3: CASSLVGTTSNQPQHF
DNA: TGTGCCAGCAGCTTGGTAGGGACAACTAGCAATCAGCCCCAGCATTTT

length: 14
J: TRBJ1-4
size: NA
V: TRBV6-5
D: NA
CDR3: CASGLGGISEKLFF
DNA: TGTGCCAGCGGGCTTGGAGGTATATCTGAAAAACTGTTTTTT

length: 15
J: TRBJ1-5
size: few
V: TRBV28
D: TRBD1
CDR3: CASSSIQGNNQPQHF
DNA: TGTGCCAGCAGTTCCATACAGGGGAACAATCAGCCCCAGCATTTT

length: 12
J: TRBJ2-7
size: NA
V: TRBV25-1
D: TRBD2
CDR3: CASMGGVYEQYF
DNA: TGTGCCAGCATGGGGGGGGTCTACGAGCAGTACTTC

length: 15
J: TRBJ2-3
size: NA
V: TRBV7-2
D: TRBD2
CDR3: CASSVTSVSTDTQYF
DNA: TGTGCCAGCAGCGTCACTAGCGTTAGCACAGATACGCAGTATTTT

length: 14
J: TRBJ1-5
size: NA
V: TRBV2
D: NA
CDR3: CASSDRGYYQPQHF
DNA: TGTGCCAGCAGTGACAGGGGCTATTATCAGCCCCAGCATTTT

length: 14
J: TRBJ1-3
size: once
V: TRBV29-1
D: TRBD1
CDR3: CSARTGVLGNTIYF
DNA: TGCAGCGCCCGGACAGGGGTGCTTGGAAACACCATATATTTT

length: 14
J: TRBJ2-7
size: once
V: TRBV19
D: NA
CDR3: CASSLNWGQYEQYF
DNA: TGTGCCAGTAGTTTAAATTGGGGGCAGTACGAGCAGTACTTC

length: 13
J: TRBJ2-3
size: NA
V: TRBV12-3/TRBV12-4
D: NA
CDR3: CASMGGSTDTQYF
DNA: TGTGCCAGCATGGGAGGAAGCACAGATACGCAGTATTTT

length: 20
J: TRBJ2-2
size: NA
V: TRBV11-3
D: NA
CDR3: CASSLESLYRETPNTGELFF
DNA: TGTGCCAGCAGCTTAGAATCCCTCTACAGGGAAACCCCGAACACCGGGGAGCTGTTTTTT

length: 13
J: TRBJ1-6
size: NA
V: TRBV15
D: TRBD1
CDR3: CATATGYDSPLHF
DNA: TGTGCCACCGCGACAGGGTACGATTCACCCCTCCACTTT

length: 15
J: TRBJ1-1
size: NA
V: TRBV7-9
D: NA
CDR3: CASSLAWRGGTEAFF
DNA: TGTGCCAGCAGCTTAGCATGGAGGGGAGGGACTGAAGCTTTCTTT

length: 15
J: TRBJ1-1
size: NA
V: TRBV7-9
D: TRBD1
CDR3: CASRWEDRTNTEAFF
DNA: TGTGCCAGCAGATGGGAGGACAGGACGAACACTGAAGCTTTCTTT

length: 13
J: TRBJ1-2
size: NA
V: TRBV19
D: NA
CDR3: CASSINSYSGYTF
DNA: TGTGCCAGTAGTATCAACAGCTACTCTGGCTACACCTTC

length: 16
J: TRBJ2-1
size: NA
V: TRBV4-3
D: TRBD2
CDR3: CASSQVGRGIFDEQFF
DNA: TGCGCCAGCAGCCAAGTAGGGCGGGGGATCTTCGATGAGCAGTTCTTC

length: 16
J: TRBJ2-7
size: NA
V: TRBV27
D: TRBD2
CDR3: CASSPGTSEASYEQYF
DNA: TGTGCCAGCAGTCCCGGGACTAGCGAGGCCTCCTACGAGCAGTACTTC

length: 17
J: TRBJ2-2
size: NA
V: TRBV28
D: TRBD1
CDR3: CASSLISGRGKPGELFF
DNA: TGTGCCAGCAGTTTGATTTCCGGCAGGGGGAAACCCGGGGAGCTGTTTTTT

length: 16
J: TRBJ2-1
size: NA
V: TRBV9
D: NA
CDR3: CASSVNRQVQNNEQFF
DNA: TGTGCCAGCAGCGTAAATCGCCAGGTTCAGAACAATGAGCAGTTCTTC

length: 14
J: TRBJ1-1
size: NA
V: TRBV28
D: NA
CDR3: CASSLAGGDTEAFF
DNA: TGTGCCAGCAGTTTGGCGGGTGGGGACACTGAAGCTTTCTTT

length: 18
J: TRBJ2-6
size: NA
V: TRBV2
D: TRBD1
CDR3: CASSLTGEVNSGANVLTF
DNA: TGTGCCAGCAGCCTGACAGGGGAGGTTAACTCTGGGGCCAACGTCCTGACTTTC

length: 15
J: TRBJ1-5
size: NA
V: TRBV7-9
D: TRBD1
CDR3: CASSQTGSSNQPQHF
DNA: TGTGCCAGCAGCCAGACAGGGAGTAGCAATCAGCCCCAGCATTTT

length: 18
J: TRBJ2-4
size: NA
V: TRBV7-2
D: NA
CDR3: CASSLGTFVGLAKNIQYF
DNA: TGTGCCAGCAGCCTCGGTACTTTCGTGGGACTAGCCAAAAACATTCAGTACTTC

length: 13
J: TRBJ1-5
size: NA
V: TRBV27
D: NA
CDR3: CASQFARNQPQHF
DNA: TGTGCCAGCCAGTTTGCGCGGAATCAGCCCCAGCATTTT

length: 18
J: TRBJ2-3
size: NA
V: TRBV2
D: TRBD2
CDR3: CASSEALVGGGPVDTQYF
DNA: TGTGCCAGCAGTGAAGCGCTGGTGGGGGGGGGACCGGTAGATACGCAGTATTTT

length: 13
J: TRBJ1-2
size: NA
V: TRBV9
D: NA
CDR3: CASSFRQGNGYTF
DNA: TGTGCCAGCAGTTTTCGACAAGGTAATGGCTACACCTTC

length: 17
J: TRBJ1-4
size: NA
V: TRBV18
D: NA
CDR3: CASSPRGGSATNEKLFF
DNA: TGTGCCAGCTCACCTCGAGGGGGATCTGCAACTAATGAAAAACTGTTTTTT